This TCR beta chain originates from a study of vaccination and CD4 T cells after COVID-19. With the Oncomine TCR Beta short-read assay, DNA from cultured CD4+ T cells was sequenced. Each CDR3 protein gets one entry after TCRdb re-called the PCR reads with MiXCR. The table records approximately 11,000 distinct CDR3 sequences, roughly a fifth of them present only once. Noted treatment: roughly 11-day PBMC culture with coronavirus spike peptide pools or control peptides (ViraFEST assay). About this clonotype itself: Its antigen is as yet unknown.

The CDR3 runs 15 residues. With 6 bases removed from V and 6 bases from J, the gap between germline ends came to 18 bases. The sample consisted of CD4+ T cells from blood, cultured in vitro, taken before SARS-CoV-2 vaccination. The genes are TRBV12-3 or TRBV12-4 and TRBJ2-1, with D tentatively TRBD2 (6 bases). The TCR comes from a human donor who received a COVID-19 vaccine. CDR3 sequence (DNA): TGTGCCAGCAGATCTCAGGGAGGTGTGGGCAATGAGCAGTTCTTC. Translated, it gives CASRSQGGVGNEQFF.